This T cell receptor beta chain was obtained from a study of T cells in Graves' hyperthyroidism and ophthalmopathy (dated by TCRdb to between 2018 and 2020). Regarding the study in general: Peripheral blood samples were taken at initial diagnosis, before any treatment was given. The approximately 90 discovery patients were randomly split 7:3 into training and test sets. Prospective prediction of ophthalmopathy was tested in an independent validation cohort consisting of fewer than 20 hyperthyroidism patients and 15 or so patients who later progressed to ophthalmopathy. The study also compared thyroid tissue and blood T-cell repertoires from about six Graves' hyperthyroidism patients. A discovery cohort of about a hundred patients, 43 with Graves' ophthalmopathy and approximately 60 with stable Graves' hyperthyroidism, was used to find distinguishing TCR V-J signatures. TCR Vbeta CDR3 sequencing of 120 to 150 peripheral blood samples (over 40 ophthalmopathy, some 75 hyperthyroidism and approximately 17 progressor patients) is reported in the paper. Once sampling was done, hyperthyroidism patients were given methimazole at a starting dose of 30 mg daily, whereas ophthalmopathy patients were given high-dose intravenous methylprednisolone.

TCR beta CDR3 regions were amplified from RNA transcripts. The first round of RT-PCR for the TCR CDR3 was performed with the HTBI primer set and the Qiagen OneStep RT-PCR kit. A second multiplex PCR round built the libraries, followed by size selection and purification. Sequencing of the libraries was done on an Illumina HiSeq2000 using paired-end 100 bp reads. Turning to the authors' computational methods: Raw data were processed with SOAPnuke, discarding reads with adapters, uncalled bases, mean Phred below 15, or no exact constant-primer or identifier match. High-quality paired reads were merged with COPE v1.2.5, and unique nucleotide sequences were defined as clonotypes. MiTCR v1.1 was used to align the clonotypes against IMGT TRBV, TRBD and TRBJ reference segments. Only V-J combinations with frequency above 0.0001, covering 99.2% of repertoires, were analysed. The TCS score was defined as F50 (clonal expansion) divided by E x V (chaos), with BLOSUM62-based TCRdist calculated between CDR3 peptides within each V-J. Welch's t-statistics and random forest reduced fewer than 600 V-J features to 10 to 15, which were used in a naive Bayes classifier (R e1071). Through fastp at Q25 and MiXCR, TCRdb rebuilt clones from the public reads, retaining in-frame beta chains. Rows merge per CDR3 protein into single entries with the most common DNA and genes. It is TCRdb's table, rather than the study itself, that gives the V and J calls and clone size. The sample profile shows hundreds of thousands of distinct CDR3 sequences; about 25% of them were found once. Together, the top ten hold about 25% of the sample.

Overall study outcomes, separate from this receptor: Sample size was not statistically predetermined, and blinding of investigators to group allocation was not performed. Most expanded thyroid clonotypes (frequency above 0.001) were also detected in blood, suggesting blood repertoires may reflect thyroid immune responses. During validation, the model predicted progression to ophthalmopathy a median of about 6.3 months ahead of onset, with roughly 65% sensitivity and almost 75% specificity. In cross-validation, a model built on a 13 V-J signature told ophthalmopathy apart from stable hyperthyroidism with 87.88% sensitivity and roughly 81% specificity, and in testing the same model reached 80%/75%.

In this sample, this clonotype turned up many times. This clone's antigen is unknown. No much larger clonotype is one base removed from it; base qualities were not supplied. Hyperthyroidism patients were aged 18 to 65 years and newly diagnosed, with disease duration of less than 2 months. The study excluded patients with uncontrolled infections, other autoimmune diseases, pregnancy or lactation. Diagnoses were established on the basis of clinical symptoms, serum thyroxine and TRAb, thyroid ultrasound, and orbital computed tomography. For progressor patients, blood was drawn at the first diagnosis of hyperthyroidism, before any ophthalmopathy symptoms had appeared. Ficoll-Paque density gradient centrifugation was used to isolate PBMCs from about 9.4 ml of fresh peripheral blood. Patients classed as progressors first received a Graves' hyperthyroidism diagnosis and then went on to develop ophthalmopathy during follow-up. Total RNA was extracted with Trizol reagent, and quality was checked on an Agilent 2100 Bioanalyzer.

The sequencing input was blood. The sequence was obtained from a man between 40 and 49 years old with Graves' hyperthyroidism that later progressed to Graves' ophthalmopathy.

In nucleotides, the sequence is TGTGCCAGCAGCCCGGGCCGGGGGGCTTTCTTT. It translates to CASSPGRGAFF. The chain couples TRBV7-8 to TRBJ1-1; the D region possibly corresponds to TRBD1 (5 bases align). Trimming costs V 5 bases and J 11 bases, and their ends lie 12 bases apart. In the germline V gene, CDR1 corresponds to SGHVS and CDR2 to FQNEAQ. The CDR3 goes from the cysteine to the phenylalanine over 11 residues. Kept here is only the CDR3 DNA, which spans 33 bases and is read in frame from base 1. When the CDR3 is completed using the reference TRBV7-8 and TRBJ1-1 genes on either side, the full variable domain is GAGVSQSPRYKVAKRGQDVALRCDPISGHVSLFWYQQALGQGPEFLTYFQNEAQLDKSGLPSDRFFAERPEGSVSTLKIQRTQQEDSAVYLCASSPGRGAFFGQGTRLTVV.